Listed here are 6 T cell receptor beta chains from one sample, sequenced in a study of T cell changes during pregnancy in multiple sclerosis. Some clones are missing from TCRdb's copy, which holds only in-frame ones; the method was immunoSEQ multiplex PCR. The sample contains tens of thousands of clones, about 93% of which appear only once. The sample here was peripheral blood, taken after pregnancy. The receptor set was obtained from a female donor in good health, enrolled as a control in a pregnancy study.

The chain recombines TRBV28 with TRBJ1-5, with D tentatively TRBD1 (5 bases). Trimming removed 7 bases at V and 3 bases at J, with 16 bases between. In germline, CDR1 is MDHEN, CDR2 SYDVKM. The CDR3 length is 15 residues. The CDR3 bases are TGTGCCAGCACCTATACCGGGACTACCAATCAGCCCCAGCATTTT. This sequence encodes CASTYTGTTNQPQHF.

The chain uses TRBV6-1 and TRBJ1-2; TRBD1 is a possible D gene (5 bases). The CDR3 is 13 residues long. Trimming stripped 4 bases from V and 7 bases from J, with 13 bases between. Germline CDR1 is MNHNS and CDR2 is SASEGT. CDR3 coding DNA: TGTGCCAGCAGTGGACCGGGACTTGGTGGCTACACCTTC. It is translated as CASSGPGLGGYTF.

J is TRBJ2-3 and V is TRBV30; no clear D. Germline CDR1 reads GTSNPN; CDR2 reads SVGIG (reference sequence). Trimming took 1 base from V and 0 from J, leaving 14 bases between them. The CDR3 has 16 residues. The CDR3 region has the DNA TGTGCCTGGAGTGGGAACGGATTAGCTAGCACAGATACGCAGTATTTT. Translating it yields CAWSGNGLASTDTQYF.

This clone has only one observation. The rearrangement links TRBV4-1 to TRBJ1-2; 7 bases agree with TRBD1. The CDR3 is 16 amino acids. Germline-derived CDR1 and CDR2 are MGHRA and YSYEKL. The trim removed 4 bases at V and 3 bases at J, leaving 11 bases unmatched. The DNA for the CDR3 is TGCGCCAGCAGCCCCGGGGGGGGAGGGGGCGACTATGGCTACACCTTC. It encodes CASSPGGGGGDYGYTF.

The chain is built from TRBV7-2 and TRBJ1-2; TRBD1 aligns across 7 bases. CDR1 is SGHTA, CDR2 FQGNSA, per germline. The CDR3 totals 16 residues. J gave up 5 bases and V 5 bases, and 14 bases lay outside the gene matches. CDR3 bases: TGTGCCAGCAGCCGTCTTAGGCGAGGGGGCTCTTATGGCTACACCTTC. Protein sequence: CASSRLRRGGSYGYTF.

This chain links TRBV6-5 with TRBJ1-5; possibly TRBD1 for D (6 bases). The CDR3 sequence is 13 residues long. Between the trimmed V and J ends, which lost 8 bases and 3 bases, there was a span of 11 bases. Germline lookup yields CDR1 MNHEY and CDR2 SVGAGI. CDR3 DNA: TGTGCCAGCGGGCCGGGACACAATCAGCCCCAGCATTTT. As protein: CASGPGHNQPQHF.